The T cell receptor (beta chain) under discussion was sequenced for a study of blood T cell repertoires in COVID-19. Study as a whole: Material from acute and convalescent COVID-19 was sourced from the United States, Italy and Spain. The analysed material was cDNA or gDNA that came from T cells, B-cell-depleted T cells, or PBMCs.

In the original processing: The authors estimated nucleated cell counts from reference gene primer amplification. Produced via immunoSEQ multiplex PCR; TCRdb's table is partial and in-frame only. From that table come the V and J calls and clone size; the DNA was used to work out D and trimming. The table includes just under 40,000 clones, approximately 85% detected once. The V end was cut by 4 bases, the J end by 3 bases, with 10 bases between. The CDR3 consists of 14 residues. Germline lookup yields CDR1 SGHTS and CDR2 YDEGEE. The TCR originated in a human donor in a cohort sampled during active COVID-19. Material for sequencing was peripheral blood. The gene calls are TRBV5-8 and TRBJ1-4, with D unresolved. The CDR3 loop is CASSPEGPNEKLFF. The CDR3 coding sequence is TGTGCCAGCAGCCCTGAGGGCCCTAATGAAAAACTGTTTTTT.